These 14 T cell receptor beta chains originate from one sample sequenced in a study of blood T cell repertoires in COVID-19. Measured with immunoSEQ multiplex PCR; TCRdb has only the in-frame clones, and not every one. Here the sample spans 90,000 to 100,000 clones, 80% to 85% being singletons. The sample consisted of peripheral blood. The receptors shown here come from a man in his 60s with acute or convalescent COVID-19.

V usage is TRBV11-2 and J usage is TRBJ1-5, with a weak D call TRBD1 (6 bases). The CDR3 runs 17 residues. Germline V gene lookup returns CDR1 SGHAT and CDR2 FQNNGV. The V end was cut by 5 bases, the J end by 0 bases, with 17 bases between. CDR3 region: CASSPVDRTYSNQPQHF. For the CDR3, the DNA is TGTGCCAGCAGCCCCGTGGACAGAACCTATAGCAATCAGCCCCAGCATTTT.

This rearrangement joins TRBV5-1 to TRBJ1-1, with 8 bases lining up with TRBD1. V shed 4 bases, J shed 5 bases, and the junction held 4 bases outside the gene matches. The germline V gene has CDR1 SGHRS and CDR2 YFSETQ. The CDR3 has 13 residues. CDR3 in DNA: TGCGCCAGCAGCGCGACAGGGGTGACTGAAGCTTTCTTT. This encodes CASSATGVTEAFF.

This sequence joins TRBV3-1 (or the pseudogene TRBV3-2) and TRBJ2-7, with a weak D call TRBD1 (6 bases). V gave up 1 base and J gave up 3 bases, with 13 bases separating them. The CDR3 is 15 residues long. Germline CDR1 and CDR2: LGHDT and YNNKEL (reference sequence). CDR3 region: CASSQGSRDIYEQYF. The CDR3 nucleotides read TGTGCCAGCAGCCAAGGCAGCCGGGACATCTACGAGCAGTACTTC.

The V gene is TRBV2, the J gene TRBJ1-3, with 7 bases that match TRBD1. The CDR3 is 14 residues long. V was clipped by 9 bases and J by 4 bases; unmatched bases: 9. Germline V gene data show CDR1 as SNHLY and CDR2 as FYNNEI. CDR3: CARQKGARGNTIYF. The CDR3 nucleotides read TGTGCCAGACAAAAGGGGGCGCGGGGAAACACCATATATTTT.

The chain employs TRBV6-2 or TRBV6-3 and TRBJ2-5, with 9 positions matching TRBD2. This CDR3 has 15 residues. Per germline, CDR1 MNHEY and CDR2 SVGEGT. V dropped 2 bases and J dropped 7; count of bases not matched to a gene: 8. The CDR3 DNA reads TGTGCCAGCAGTTACGGGGCTAGCGGGGCTCGGACCCAGTACTTC. This translates into CASSYGASGARTQYF.

The chain couples TRBV5-1 to TRBJ2-5; 11 bases fit TRBD2. Trimming took 4 bases from V and 3 from J; bases not matched to a gene: 5. Germline CDR1 reads SGHRS; CDR2 reads YFSETQ. There are 15 residues in the CDR3. CDR3 protein: CASSQELAGEETQYF. CDR3 in DNA: TGCGCCAGCAGCCAGGAACTAGCGGGGGAAGAGACCCAGTACTTC. Looking up the rest from reference TRBV5-1 and TRBJ2-5 gives the full variable domain: KAGVTQTPRYLIKTRGQQVTLSCSPISGHRSVSWYQQTPGQGLQFLFEYFSETQRNKGNFPGRFSGRQFSNSRSEMNVSTLELGDSALYLCASSQELAGEETQYFGPGTRLLVL.

The chain employs TRBV7-8 and TRBJ2-2, with a weak D call TRBD1 (5 bases). CDR3 length equals 15 residues. The V and J ends lost 1 base and 4 bases respectively, with 10 bases between them. CDR1 and CDR2 (germline): SGHVS, FQNEAQ. The chain's CDR3 is CASSLVTGTTGELFF. CDR3 DNA sequence: TGTGCCAGCAGCTTAGTAACAGGAACCACCGGGGAGCTGTTTTTT. The whole variable domain, filled in from reference TRBV7-8 and TRBJ2-2, reads GAGVSQSPRYKVAKRGQDVALRCDPISGHVSLFWYQQALGQGPEFLTYFQNEAQLDKSGLPSDRFFAERPEGSVSTLKIQRTQQEDSAVYLCASSLVTGTTGELFFGEGSRLTVL.

This chain connects TRBV5-6 to TRBJ2-2; 9 positions match TRBD2. The trim removed 2 bases at V and 5 bases at J, leaving 7 bases unmatched. The CDR3 is made up of 16 amino acids. Germline V gene sequence: CDR1 SGHDT, CDR2 YYEEEE. CDR3 in DNA: TGTGCCAGCAGCTTTCCCGCGGGGGGGCGGACCGGGGAGCTGTTTTTT. Translating gives CASSFPAGGRTGELFF.

J is TRBJ1-1 and V is TRBV6-5; 10 positions match TRBD1. The CDR3 runs to 15 residues. Germline V lookup: CDR1 MNHEY, CDR2 SVGAGI. V trimming: 6 bases; J trimming: 5 bases; junction bases outside the gene matches: 9. CDR3 bases: TGTGCCAGCAGCAAGGGTGGGACAGGGGTAACTGAAGCTTTCTTT. This translates into CASSKGGTGVTEAFF.

The chain combines TRBV5-4 with TRBJ2-7; D unclear. V gave up 1 base and J gave up 5 bases, with 10 bases separating them. Germline V gene lookup returns CDR1 SGHNT and CDR2 YYREEE (reference sequence). The CDR3 runs 13 residues. The CDR3 DNA reads TGTGCCAGCAGCTTGCAACAAACCCACGAGCAGTACTTC. Protein sequence: CASSLQQTHEQYF.

This chain joins TRBV6-1 and TRBJ1-1; unclear D gene. Trimming left V 1 base short and J 1 base short, with 7 bases between. This CDR3 is built from 14 residues. Per germline, CDR1 MNHNS and CDR2 SASEGT. This CDR3 is CASSEEAGNTEAFF. CDR3 in DNA: TGTGCCAGCAGTGAAGAGGCAGGGAACACTGAAGCTTTCTTT.

V and J are TRBV7-3 and TRBJ1-1, with D tentatively TRBD1 (5 bases). CDR3 size: 15 residues. The germline V gene has CDR1 SGHTA and CDR2 FQGTGA. Trimming removed 0 bases from V and 4 bases from J, with 12 bases in between. The CDR3 DNA reads TGTGCCAGCAGCTTAACGGCTAGGGGCGGCACTGAAGCTTTCTTT. Translating gives CASSLTARGGTEAFF.

The chain recombines TRBV6-5 with TRBJ2-3; the D is unclear. CDR3 length: 13 amino acids. V was clipped by 2 bases and J by 5 bases, with 8 bases between them. From germline, CDR1 is MNHEY and CDR2 SVGAGI. The CDR3 region is CASSYPPGDTQYF. Here the CDR3 DNA reads TGTGCCAGCAGTTACCCTCCCGGAGATACGCAGTATTTT.

The rearrangement links TRBV19 to TRBJ1-1; a weak D match, TRBD1 (6 bases). Germline values: CDR1 LNHDA, CDR2 SQIVND (reference sequence). The length of the CDR3 is 15 residues. The V end was cut by 5 bases, the J end by 8 bases, with 21 bases between. The CDR3 sequence is CASSEPGQQKSEAFF. The DNA of the CDR3 is TGTGCCAGTAGTGAACCGGGACAACAAAAATCGGAAGCTTTCTTT.